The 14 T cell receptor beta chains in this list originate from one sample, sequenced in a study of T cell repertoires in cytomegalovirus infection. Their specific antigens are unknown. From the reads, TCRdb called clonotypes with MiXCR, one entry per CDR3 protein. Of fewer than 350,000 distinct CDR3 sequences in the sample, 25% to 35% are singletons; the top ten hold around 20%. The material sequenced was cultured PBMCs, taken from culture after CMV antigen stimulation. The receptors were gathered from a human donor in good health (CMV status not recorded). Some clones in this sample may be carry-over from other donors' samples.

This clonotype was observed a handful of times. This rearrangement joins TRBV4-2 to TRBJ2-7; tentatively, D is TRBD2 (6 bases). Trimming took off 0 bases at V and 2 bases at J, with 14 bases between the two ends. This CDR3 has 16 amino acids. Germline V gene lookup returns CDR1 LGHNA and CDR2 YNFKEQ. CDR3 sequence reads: CASSQDGGGTPYEQYF. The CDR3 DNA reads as TGTGCCAGCAGCCAAGACGGGGGTGGGACCCCCTACGAGCAGTACTTC.

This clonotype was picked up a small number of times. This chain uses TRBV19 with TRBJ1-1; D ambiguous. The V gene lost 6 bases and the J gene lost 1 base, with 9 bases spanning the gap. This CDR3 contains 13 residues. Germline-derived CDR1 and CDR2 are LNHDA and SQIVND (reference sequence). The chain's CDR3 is CASRIKGNTEAFF. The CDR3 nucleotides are TGTGCCAGTAGAATAAAGGGGAACACTGAAGCTTTCTTT.

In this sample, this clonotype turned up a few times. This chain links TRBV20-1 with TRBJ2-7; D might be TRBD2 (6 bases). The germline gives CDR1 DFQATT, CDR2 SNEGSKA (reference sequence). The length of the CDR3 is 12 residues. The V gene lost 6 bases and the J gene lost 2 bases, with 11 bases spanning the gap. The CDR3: CSAQGLAYEQYF. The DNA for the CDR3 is TGCAGTGCCCAGGGACTCGCCTACGAGCAGTACTTC.

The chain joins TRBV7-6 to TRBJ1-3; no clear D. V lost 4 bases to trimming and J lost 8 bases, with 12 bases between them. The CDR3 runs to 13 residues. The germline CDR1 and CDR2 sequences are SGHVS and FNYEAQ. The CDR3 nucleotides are TGTGCCAGCAGCTCCCGACCCGGGGACACCATATATTTT. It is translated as CASSSRPGDTIYF.

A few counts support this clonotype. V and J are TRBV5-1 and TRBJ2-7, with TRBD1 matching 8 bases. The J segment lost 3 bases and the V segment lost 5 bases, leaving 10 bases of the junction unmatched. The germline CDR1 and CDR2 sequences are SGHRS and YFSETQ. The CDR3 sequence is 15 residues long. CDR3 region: CASSSDRDYFYEQYF. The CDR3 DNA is TGCGCCAGCAGTTCGGACAGGGATTACTTCTACGAGCAGTACTTC.

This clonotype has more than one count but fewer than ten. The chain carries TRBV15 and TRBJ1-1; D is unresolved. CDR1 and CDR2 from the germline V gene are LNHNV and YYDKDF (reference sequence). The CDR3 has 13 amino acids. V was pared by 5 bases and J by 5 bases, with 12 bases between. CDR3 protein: CATSVERETEAFF. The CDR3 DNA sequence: TGTGCCACCAGCGTCGAGCGGGAAACTGAAGCTTTCTTT.

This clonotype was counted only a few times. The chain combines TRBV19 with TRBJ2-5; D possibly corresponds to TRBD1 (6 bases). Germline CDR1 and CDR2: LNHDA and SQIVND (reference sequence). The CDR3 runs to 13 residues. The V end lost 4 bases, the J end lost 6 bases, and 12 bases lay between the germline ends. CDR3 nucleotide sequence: TGTGCCAGTAGTAGCCACAGGGCGAAGACCCAGTACTTC. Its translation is CASSSHRAKTQYF. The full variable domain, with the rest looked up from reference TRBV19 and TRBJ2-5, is DGGITQSPKYLFRKEGQNVTLSCEQNLNHDAMYWYRQDPGQGLRLIYYSQIVNDFQKGDIAEGYSVSREKKESFPLTVTSAQKNPTAFYLCASSSHRAKTQYFGPGTRLLVL.

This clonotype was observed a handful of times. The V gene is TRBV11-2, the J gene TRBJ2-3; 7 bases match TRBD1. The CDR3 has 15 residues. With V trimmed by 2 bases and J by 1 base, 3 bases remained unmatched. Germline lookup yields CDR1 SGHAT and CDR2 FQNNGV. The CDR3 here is CASSLNRGRTDTQYF. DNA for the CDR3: TGTGCCAGCAGCTTAAACAGGGGTCGCACAGATACGCAGTATTTT. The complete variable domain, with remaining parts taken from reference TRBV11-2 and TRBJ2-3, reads EAGVAQSPRYKIIEKRQSVAFWCNPISGHATLYWYQQILGQGPKLLIQFQNNGVVDDSQLPKDRFSAERLKGVDSTLKIQPAKLEDSAVYLCASSLNRGRTDTQYFGPGTRLTVL.

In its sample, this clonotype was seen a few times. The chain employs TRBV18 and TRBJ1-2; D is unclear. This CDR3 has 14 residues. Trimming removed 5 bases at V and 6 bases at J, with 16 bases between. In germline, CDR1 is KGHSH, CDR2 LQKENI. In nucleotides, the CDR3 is TGTGCCAGCTCAGCTAAAGAGACTCGAGATGGCTACACCTTC. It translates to CASSAKETRDGYTF.

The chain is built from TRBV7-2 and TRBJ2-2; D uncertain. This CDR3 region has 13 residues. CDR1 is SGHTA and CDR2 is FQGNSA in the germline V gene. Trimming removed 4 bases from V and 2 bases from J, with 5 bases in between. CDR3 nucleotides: TGTGCCAGCAGCTCCGGAAACACCGGGGAGCTGTTTTTT. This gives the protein CASSSGNTGELFF.

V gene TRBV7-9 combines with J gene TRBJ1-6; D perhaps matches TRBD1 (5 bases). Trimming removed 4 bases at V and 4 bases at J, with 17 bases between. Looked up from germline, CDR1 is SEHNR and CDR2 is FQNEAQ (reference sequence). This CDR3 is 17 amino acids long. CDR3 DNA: TGTGCCAGCAGCTCGACAGCCTCTTTAGGGTATAATTCACCCCTCCACTTT. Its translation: CASSSTASLGYNSPLHF.

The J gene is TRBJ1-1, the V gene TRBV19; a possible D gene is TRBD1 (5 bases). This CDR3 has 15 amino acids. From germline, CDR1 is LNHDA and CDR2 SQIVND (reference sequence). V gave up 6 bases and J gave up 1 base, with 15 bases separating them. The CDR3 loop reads CASRRRGGTNTEAFF. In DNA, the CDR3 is TGTGCCAGTAGGCGAAGGGGCGGGACGAACACTGAAGCTTTCTTT.

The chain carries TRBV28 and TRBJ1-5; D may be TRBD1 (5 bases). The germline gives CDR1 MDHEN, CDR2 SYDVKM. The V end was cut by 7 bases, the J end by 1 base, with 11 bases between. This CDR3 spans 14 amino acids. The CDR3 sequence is CASNKGSSNQPQHF. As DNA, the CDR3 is TGTGCCAGCAATAAGGGGAGCAGCAATCAGCCCCAGCATTTT.

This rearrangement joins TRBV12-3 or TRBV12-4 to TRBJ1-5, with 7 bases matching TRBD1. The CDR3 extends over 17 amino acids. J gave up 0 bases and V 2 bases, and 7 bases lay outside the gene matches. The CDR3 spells CASSLIGQAYSNQPQHF. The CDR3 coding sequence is TGTGCCAGCAGTTTAATTGGACAGGCTTATAGCAATCAGCCCCAGCATTTT.